These 9 T cell receptor beta chains were sequenced from one sample in a study of T cell repertoires in ileal Crohn's disease. Using immunoSEQ multiplex PCR, the repertoire was profiled, and TCRdb retains in-frame clones only, with some absent. The data contain roughly 4,500 clones, about 79% of them singletons. Sequenced: ileal tissue. The receptors here all came from an adult with Crohn's disease.

J is TRBJ1-5 and V is TRBV5-1, with D maybe TRBD1 (6 bases). The V end was cut by 0 bases, the J end by 7 bases, with 11 bases between. Germline CDR1 reads SGHRS; CDR2 reads YFSETQ. The CDR3 is made up of 14 amino acids. The CDR3 loop is CASSLGTGKQPQHF. CDR3 in DNA: TGCGCCAGCAGCTTGGGTACAGGGAAACAGCCCCAGCATTTT.

The chain uses TRBV4-2 and TRBJ2-7; D might be TRBD1 (5 bases). This CDR3 region has 14 residues. Trimming cost V 2 bases and J 1 base, with 9 bases left between them. Germline V lookup: CDR1 LGHNA, CDR2 YNFKEQ. The CDR3 bases are TGTGCCAGCAGCCAAACCAGGGATTCCTACGAGCAGTACTTC. Protein sequence: CASSQTRDSYEQYF.

There are a few counts of this clone. The J gene is TRBJ2-7, the V gene TRBV28; 10 positions match TRBD1. The CDR3 is 15 residues long. Trimming took 4 bases from V and 8 from J; bases not matched to a gene: 11. Germline V gene data show CDR1 as MDHEN and CDR2 as SYDVKM. For the CDR3, the DNA is TGTGCCAGCAGTTCACCATTGACAGGGGGCAGAAAGCAGTACTTC. Amino acids: CASSSPLTGGRKQYF.

This chain connects TRBV18 to TRBJ1-1; TRBD1 matches 8 bases. The CDR3 spans 15 residues. V was clipped by 4 bases and J by 1 base; unmatched bases: 5. Germline V lookup: CDR1 KGHSH, CDR2 LQKENI. The CDR3 reads CASSLSTGENTEAFF. DNA for the CDR3: TGTGCCAGCTCACTCTCGACAGGGGAGAACACTGAAGCTTTCTTT.

In this sample, this clone turned up a few times. The genes are TRBV6-4 and TRBJ2-2, with a tentative D call TRBD1 (5 bases). Per the germline V gene, CDR1 is MRHNA and CDR2 is SNTAGT. The CDR3 has 13 amino acids. The V end was cut by 3 bases, the J end by 3 bases, with 5 bases between. Here the CDR3 DNA reads TGTGCCAGCAGTGAAGGGGACACCGGGGAGCTGTTTTTT. Protein: CASSEGDTGELFF.

This clone was seen a handful of times. This chain connects TRBV10-3 to TRBJ1-4; TRBD1 agrees at 7 bases. J was trimmed by 5 bases and V by 6 bases; bases with no gene match: 6. CDR1 is ENHRY, CDR2 SYGVKD, per germline. This CDR3 is built from 14 residues. The CDR3, as DNA: TGTGCCATCAGCGACAGGGCGGGGAATGAAAAACTGTTTTTT. Its translation: CAISDRAGNEKLFF.

The chain carries TRBV4-1 and TRBJ1-3; 10 bases line up with TRBD1. The germline CDR1 and CDR2 sequences are MGHRA and YSYEKL. With V trimmed by 8 bases and J by 4 bases, 8 bases remained unmatched. The CDR3 spans 15 residues. CDR3 nucleotides: TGCGCCAGCCAAGCGGGGACAGGGGCAGGAAACACCATATATTTT. Its protein product is CASQAGTGAGNTIYF.

This clone is categorized as large. The chain combines TRBV5-4 with TRBJ2-2; D perhaps matches TRBD2 (5 bases). Per germline, CDR1 SGHNT and CDR2 YYREEE (reference sequence). This CDR3 region has 14 residues. Deletions cut 3 bases from V and 6 bases from J, with 12 bases between. CDR3 bases: TGTGCCAGCAGCTCCGGGGTGGCCGCCGGGGAGCTGTTTTTT. Protein sequence: CASSSGVAAGELFF.

The chain couples TRBV5-1 to TRBJ2-2, with D possibly matching TRBD1 (7 bases). Trimming shortened V by 3 bases and J by 5 bases, and 17 bases separated the two germline ends. The V gene's germline CDR1 is SGHRS and CDR2 YFSETQ. The CDR3 loop spans 16 amino acids. CDR3 sequence: CASSWGDRKGTGELFF. CDR3 in DNA: TGCGCCAGCAGCTGGGGGGACAGAAAAGGGACCGGGGAGCTGTTTTTT.